Listed here are 18 T cell receptor beta chains from one sample, sequenced in a study of T cell responses to AZD1222 COVID-19 vaccine. Method: immunoSEQ multiplex PCR; TCRdb's copy keeps in-frame clones and lacks some. The sample holds about 150,000 clones, more than 85% seen once. Here the sequenced sample was peripheral blood, taken 28 days after the second AZD1222 dose. The origin of the receptors is an adult who received the AZD1222 COVID-19 vaccine.

The chain uses TRBV11-2 and TRBJ2-6; D is ambiguous. CDR1 and CDR2 (germline): SGHAT, FQNNGV. Trimming shortened V by 4 bases and J by 5 bases, and 18 bases separated the two germline ends. The length of the CDR3 is 17 residues. CDR3 in amino acids: CASSSLQAGPRANVLTF. CDR3 coding DNA: TGTGCCAGCAGCTCTCTGCAGGCAGGTCCAAGGGCCAACGTCCTGACTTTC.

The sample holds one count of this clone. J is TRBJ2-2 and V is TRBV5-4, with 10 bases fitting TRBD2. Germline CDR1 and CDR2: SGHNT and YYREEE (reference sequence). The V gene end was trimmed by 3 bases and the J gene end by 0 bases; junction bases not matched to a gene: 8. The CDR3 is made up of 18 amino acids. The CDR3 spells CASSWVGLADTNTGELFF. The CDR3 region has the DNA TGTGCCAGCAGCTGGGTTGGACTAGCGGATACGAACACCGGGGAGCTGTTTTTT.

This clone was detected once. The chain recombines TRBV28 with TRBJ2-7; 8 bases align to TRBD1. The CDR3 runs 14 residues. With 7 bases clipped from V and 6 bases from J, the junction kept 11 bases outside the gene matches. In germline, CDR1 is MDHEN, CDR2 SYDVKM. CDR3 sequence (DNA): TGTGCCAGCACACCGACAGGGGTGATCGGCGAGCAGTACTTC. This encodes CASTPTGVIGEQYF.

The CDR3, as DNA: TGTGCCAGCAGCCAGGGTTGGAATCAGCCCCAGCATTTT. It translates to CASSQGWNQPQHF. The chain links TRBV7-2 to TRBJ1-5; TRBD1 is a possible D gene (5 bases). Trimming stripped 5 bases from V and 4 bases from J, with 9 bases between. The CDR3 runs to 13 residues. Per germline, CDR1 SGHTA and CDR2 FQGNSA.

V gene TRBV19 combines with J gene TRBJ2-1, with 11 positions matching TRBD2. The germline gives CDR1 LNHDA, CDR2 SQIVND (reference sequence). The V and J ends lost 3 bases and 8 bases, in that order; junction bases with no gene match: 12. This CDR3 comprises 17 residues. As DNA, the CDR3 is TGTGCCAGTAGTATCCCATATACTAGCGGGAGAAGGGATGAGCAGTTCTTC. As protein: CASSIPYTSGRRDEQFF.

The CDR3 spells CASSPWDGTRGNEQFF. CDR3 sequence (DNA): TGTGCCAGCAGTCCATGGGACGGGACCCGGGGCAATGAGCAGTTCTTC. V and J are TRBV28 and TRBJ2-1, with D perhaps given as TRBD1 or TRBD2 (5 bases each). Trimming removed 5 bases at V and 6 bases at J, with 20 bases between. The CDR3 is made up of 16 amino acids. The germline V gene has CDR1 MDHEN and CDR2 SYDVKM. The complete variable domain, with remaining parts taken from reference TRBV28 and TRBJ2-1, reads DVKVTQSSRYLVKRTGEKVFLECVQDMDHENMFWYRQDPGLGLRLIYFSYDVKMKEKGDIPEGYSVSREKKERFSLILESASTNQTSMYLCASSPWDGTRGNEQFFGPGTRLTVL.

This chain uses TRBV2 with TRBJ2-7, with 7 nucleotides matching TRBD2. With V trimmed by 1 base and J by 3 bases, 6 bases remained unmatched. The CDR3 loop spans 15 amino acids. Germline CDR1 is SNHLY and CDR2 is FYNNEI. CDR3 nucleotide sequence: TGTGCCAGCAGTGAAGAGACTAGCTTCTTCTACGAGCAGTACTTC. This codes for CASSEETSFFYEQYF.

J is TRBJ2-7 and V is TRBV2; D remains ambiguous. Trimming pared 8 bases from V and 3 bases from J, leaving 14 bases between. The CDR3 covers 13 residues. The germline gives CDR1 SNHLY, CDR2 FYNNEI. The CDR3 DNA reads TGTGCCAGCGCCCCTCTAGTTAGCTACGAGCAGTACTTC. It translates to CASAPLVSYEQYF. The variable domain in full, completed from reference TRBV2 and TRBJ2-7, reads EPEVTQTPSHQVTQMGQEVILRCVPISNHLYFYWYRQILGQKVEFLVSFYNNEISEKSEIFDDQFSVERPDGSNFTLKIRSTKLEDSAMYFCASAPLVSYEQYFGPGTRLTVT.

In this sample, this clone turned up once. This chain uses TRBV7-8 with TRBJ1-5; 9 nucleotides line up with TRBD1. CDR3 size: 14 residues. V was clipped by 5 bases and J by 2 bases; unmatched bases: 1. Germline V gene data show CDR1 as SGHVS and CDR2 as FQNEAQ. The CDR3 here is CASSRDRGNQPQHF. CDR3 nucleotide sequence: TGTGCCAGCAGCCGGGACAGGGGCAATCAGCCCCAGCATTTT.

This chain connects TRBV30 to TRBJ1-4; TRBD1 agrees at 7 bases. The junction had 5 bases not matched to a gene; V was cut back by 4 bases and J by 6 bases. CDR3 length: 13 amino acids. Germline-derived CDR1 and CDR2 are GTSNPN and SVGIG (reference sequence). The CDR3, as DNA: TGTGCCTGGACAGGGGGTCTCCATGAAAAACTGTTTTTT. Its protein product is CAWTGGLHEKLFF. The full variable domain, completed using reference TRBV30 and TRBJ1-4, is SQTIHQWPATLVQPVGSPLSLECTVEGTSNPNLYWYRQAAGRGLQLLFYSVGIGQISSEVPQNLSASRPQDRQFILSSKKLLLSDSGFYLCAWTGGLHEKLFFGSGTQLSVL.

The chain has TRBV11-2 and TRBJ1-6, with 10 bases that match TRBD1. The trim removed 5 bases at V and 7 bases at J, leaving 2 bases unmatched. The CDR3 spans 14 residues. Looked up from germline, CDR1 is SGHAT and CDR2 is FQNNGV. The CDR3 bases are TGTGCCAGCAGCCAGGGACAGGGGAATTCACCCCTCCACTTT. It translates to CASSQGQGNSPLHF. Full variable domain (missing parts from reference TRBV11-2 and TRBJ1-6): EAGVAQSPRYKIIEKRQSVAFWCNPISGHATLYWYQQILGQGPKLLIQFQNNGVVDDSQLPKDRFSAERLKGVDSTLKIQPAKLEDSAVYLCASSQGQGNSPLHFGNGTRLTVT.

The V gene is TRBV19, the J gene TRBJ2-3, with D perhaps being TRBD1 or TRBD2 (5 bases each). Germline CDR1 reads LNHDA; CDR2 reads SQIVND (reference sequence). With 6 bases removed from V and 2 bases from J, the gap between germline ends came to 15 bases. CDR3 length: 15 amino acids. CDR3 in DNA: TGTGCCAGTAGCGTGGGGACCGGGTCCACAGATACGCAGTATTTT. Protein sequence: CASSVGTGSTDTQYF.

The J gene is TRBJ1-6, the V gene TRBV28, with D possibly being TRBD1 (6 bases). The CDR3 has 11 residues. The V gene's germline CDR1 is MDHEN and CDR2 SYDVKM. Trimming pared 6 bases from V and 14 bases from J, leaving 11 bases between. CDR3 DNA sequence: TGTGCCAGCAGGTTAGACAGGACCCTCCACTTT. This translates into CASRLDRTLHF.

The CDR3 loop reads CASSIAVGSYEQYF. Here the CDR3 DNA reads TGTGCCAGTAGTATAGCAGTAGGGTCCTACGAGCAGTACTTC. The chain has TRBV19 and TRBJ2-7; D not certain. V gave up 1 base and J gave up 1 base, with 8 bases separating them. This CDR3 contains 14 residues. Germline CDR1 is LNHDA and CDR2 is SQIVND (reference sequence).

This sequence joins TRBV7-8 and TRBJ1-5; D remains unclear. Germline V gene sequence: CDR1 SGHVS, CDR2 FQNEAQ. V dropped 2 bases and J dropped 4 bases, with 9 bases sitting between them. This CDR3 contains 14 residues. CDR3 DNA: TGTGCCAGCAGCTTAACCGGCAGTAATCAGCCCCAGCATTTT. This encodes CASSLTGSNQPQHF.

This chain links TRBV29-1 with TRBJ2-7, with 10 bases lining up with TRBD2. Germline-derived CDR1 and CDR2 are SQVTM and ANQGSEA. Trimming cost V 4 bases and J 0 bases; bases outside gene matches: 9. The CDR3 runs to 16 residues. The CDR3: CSVGASGSTGSYEQYF. The CDR3 nucleotides are TGCAGCGTTGGCGCTAGCGGGAGTACGGGCTCCTACGAGCAGTACTTC.

The V call is TRBV7-8, the J call TRBJ1-1; TRBD1 matches at 8 bases. In germline, CDR1 is SGHVS, CDR2 FQNEAQ. The CDR3 has 15 residues. V gave up 4 bases and J gave up 2 bases; unmatched junction bases: 6. CDR3 sequence reads: CASSSRTGRNTEAFF. CDR3 nucleotide sequence: TGTGCCAGCAGCTCAAGGACAGGGCGTAACACTGAAGCTTTCTTT.

This chain joins TRBV5-1 and TRBJ2-7, with 9 bases matching TRBD1. This CDR3 has 15 amino acids. Trimming cost V 4 bases and J 1 base; bases outside gene matches: 6. Germline V gene lookup returns CDR1 SGHRS and CDR2 YFSETQ. The CDR3 loop is CASSMGQGGSYEQYF. The CDR3 region has the DNA TGCGCCAGCAGCATGGGACAGGGAGGATCCTACGAGCAGTACTTC.